The clone carrying this TCR beta chain was observed at least ten times. Its antigen is undetermined. The source of the sample is a study of T-cell reconstitution after alpha-beta-depleted transplantation in children. Unique molecular identifiers were used in preparing the TCRbeta library. TCRdb processed the PCR reads anew with MiXCR; each CDR3 protein has one entry. The data show approximately 20,000 distinct CDR3 sequences, 10% to 15% seen once. CDR1 DFQATT and CDR2 SNEGSKA come from the germline V gene (reference sequence). Trimming took 1 base from V and 4 from J, leaving 7 bases between them. This CDR3 has 13 residues. Study conclusions and caveats: It was reported that alpha-beta T cells came from several hundred expanded graft clones (about two months after transplant).

The clonotype comes from a female patient under 10 years old who had a stem cell transplant for congenital amegakaryocytic thrombocytopenia, so the T cells may come from the graft donor. The material sequenced was PBMCs, mostly from graft donor cells, taken 60 days after TCRalphabeta/CD19-depleted stem cell transplant. The gene calls are TRBV20-1 and TRBJ2-2; D is unclear. The CDR3 bases are TGCAGTGCTAGAGCGGCAGCCACCGGGGAGCTGTTTTTT. Encoded protein: CSARAAATGELFF.